In this sample, the clone carrying this T cell receptor beta chain turned up many times. Its antigen is still unknown. This CDR3 contains 17 residues. With 4 bases clipped from V and 5 bases from J, the junction kept 12 bases outside the gene matches. Per germline, CDR1 MDHEN and CDR2 SYDVKM. 5'RACE template switching produced TCR cDNA carrying a universal primer site and UMIs. One entry per CDR3 protein results from TCRdb running MiXCR on the 5' RACE reads. The data contain about 130,000 distinct CDR3 sequences, 6.5% to 8% of them singletons. The entry originates in a study of T cells after yellow fever vaccination. Study-level background: Low-cell-number fractions underwent preparation using SMART-Seq v4 Ultra Low Input.

Overall study results and limits: Primary-vaccination clones mostly resurfaced post-booster (96% CD4, around 88% CD8). Although the secondary response was weaker, it peaked faster, at day 5 versus 15.

This receptor was identified in a man younger than 30 who received the YFV17D yellow fever vaccine. The chain couples TRBV28 to TRBJ2-3; TRBD1 matches 10 bases. The sample consisted of CD4+ T cells sorted from PBMCs, taken 10 to 11 days after the first yellow fever vaccination. This CDR3 reads CASSSSGTGVLVDTQYF. DNA of the CDR3: TGTGCCAGCAGTTCCTCCGGGACAGGGGTGTTGGTAGATACGCAGTATTTT. Using reference TRBV28 and TRBJ2-3 for the parts outside the CDR3, the full variable domain is DVKVTQSSRYLVKRTGEKVFLECVQDMDHENMFWYRQDPGLGLRLIYFSYDVKMKEKGDIPEGYSVSREKKERFSLILESASTNQTSMYLCASSSSGTGVLVDTQYFGPGTRLTVL.